A single T cell receptor (beta chain) is shown here with its context. The data stem from a study of shared clonotypes between healthy human individuals. Study-level background: Donors had three CD4 naive, three CD4 memory, two CD8 naive and one CD8 memory plate apiece.

The CDR3 loop spans 15 amino acids. V shed 4 bases and J 4 bases; nucleotides not matched to a gene: 4. Germline CDR1 and CDR2: SGHTA and FQGNSA. TCRdb's copy holds only in-frame clones and misses some; the assay was immunoSEQ multiplex PCR. This table has some 2.4 million clones, approximately 93% appearing once. Adult Caucasians living in Nashville, Tennessee made up all of the donors. Sequenced input: naive CD4+ T cells from PBMCs. As to subset: CD45RA+ positively selected. The receptor was isolated from a man aged 18 to 30 in good health. Some clones in this sample may be carry-over from other donors' samples. The chain recombines TRBV7-2 with TRBJ2-2; 9 bases fit TRBD1. The CDR3 DNA follows: TGTGCCAGCAGCTCGGACAGGGGTCTCACCGGGGAGCTGTTTTTT. Its translation is CASSSDRGLTGELFF.